Following are 23 T cell receptor beta chains from one sample sequenced in a study of T cell responses to AZD1222 COVID-19 vaccine. Generated by immunoSEQ multiplex PCR, the TCRdb table keeps only in-frame clones and is missing some. This repertoire shows nearly 55,000 clones, 80% to 90% found once; its top ten account for more than 14%. The sample here was peripheral blood, taken 28 days after the second AZD1222 dose. These receptors originate from an adult who received the AZD1222 COVID-19 vaccine.

This chain connects TRBV27 to TRBJ2-7; 11 nucleotides align to TRBD2. The CDR3 spans 15 residues. V dropped 6 bases and J dropped 0; count of bases not matched to a gene: 4. Germline values: CDR1 MNHEY, CDR2 SMNVEV (reference sequence). The CDR3 nucleotides read TGTGCCAGCAGATTACTAGCGGGAGTCTCCTACGAGCAGTACTTC. Residues: CASRLLAGVSYEQYF.

As regards this clone: One end of the junction fails to match germline, which may point to a read error. This rearrangement joins TRBV30 to TRBJ2-7; D is ambiguous. The CDR3 is 12 amino acids. Per germline, CDR1 GTSNPN and CDR2 SVGIG (reference sequence). The CDR3 protein is CAWSDQWTRQSF. DNA for the CDR3: TGTGCCTGGAGTGACCAATGGACCCGGCAATCCTTC. The whole variable domain, filled in from reference TRBV30 and TRBJ2-7, reads SQTIHQWPATLVQPVGSPLSLECTVEGTSNPNLYWYRQAAGRGLQLLFYSVGIGQISSEVPQNLSASRPQDRQFILSSKKLLLSDSGFYLCAWSDQWTRQSFGPGTRLTVT.

A single count supports this clone. The V and J genes are TRBV24-1 and TRBJ2-1; TRBD1 agrees at 7 bases. This CDR3 has 17 residues. V dropped 1 base and J dropped 5; count of bases not matched to a gene: 10. Germline CDR1 KGHDR, CDR2 SFDVKD. CDR3 in DNA: TGTGCCACCAGTGATTTTGGGGAAGGGGGCGCGCACAATGAGCAGTTCTTC. Translating it yields CATSDFGEGGAHNEQFF.

The chain recombines TRBV23-1 with TRBJ1-3; perhaps TRBD1 as D (5 bases). TRBV23-1 is an ORF, with its function uncertain. V shed 4 bases and J shed 0 bases, with 25 bases lying between them. CDR3 size: 20 residues. This chain's CDR3 is CASSLEGTQPSCSSGNTIYF. DNA for the CDR3: TGCGCCAGCAGTCTAGAGGGGACCCAACCTTCCTGTTCCTCTGGAAACACCATATATTTT.

The chain is built from TRBV6-5 and TRBJ2-5; 12 bases match TRBD2. V trimming: 7 bases; J trimming: 1 base; junction bases outside the gene matches: 4. Per the germline V gene, CDR1 is MNHEY and CDR2 is SVGAGI. This CDR3 has 15 amino acids. The CDR3 DNA is TGTGCCAGCAAAGGGACTAGCGGGCCCCAAGAGACCCAGTACTTC. It is translated as CASKGTSGPQETQYF.

A single count supports this clone. The chain couples TRBV25-1 to TRBJ2-1; D remains ambiguous. The ends were cut back, 1 base at V and 5 bases at J, with 12 bases in the middle. The CDR3 sequence is 15 residues long. Germline V gene lookup returns CDR1 MGHDK and CDR2 SYGVNS. The CDR3 protein is CASSESSLFDNEQFF. CDR3 sequence (DNA): TGTGCCAGCAGTGAATCATCCCTTTTCGACAATGAGCAGTTCTTC.

The chain joins TRBV3-1 (or the pseudogene TRBV3-2) to TRBJ1-3; D is ambiguous. Per the germline V gene, CDR1 is LGHDT and CDR2 is YNNKEL (reference sequence). V gave up 5 bases and J gave up 4 bases, with 15 bases separating them. The CDR3 loop spans 15 amino acids. This CDR3 reads CASSAAVFVGNTIYF. CDR3 sequence (DNA): TGTGCCAGCAGCGCTGCGGTTTTTGTAGGAAACACCATATATTTT.

This chain uses TRBV21-1 with TRBJ2-1. TRBV21-1 is recorded as a pseudogene. The CDR3 is made up of 19 amino acids. The CDR3 DNA follows: TGTGCCAGCAGCAAACACCAAGACCGACTGGGGGGCCATTGTAATGAGCAGTTCTTC. Protein product: CASSKHQDRLGGHCNEQFF.

The V and J genes are TRBV30 and TRBJ1-3; no clear D gene. Germline V CDR1 and CDR2: GTSNPN, SVGIG (reference sequence). The CDR3 runs to 14 residues. V was pared by 5 bases and J by 0 bases, with 11 bases between. CDR3 residues: CAWGRPISGNTIYF. As DNA, the CDR3 is TGTGCCTGGGGGAGGCCTATCTCTGGAAACACCATATATTTT. Looking up the rest from reference TRBV30 and TRBJ1-3 gives the full variable domain: SQTIHQWPATLVQPVGSPLSLECTVEGTSNPNLYWYRQAAGRGLQLLFYSVGIGQISSEVPQNLSASRPQDRQFILSSKKLLLSDSGFYLCAWGRPISGNTIYFGEGSWLTVV.

V and J are TRBV19 and TRBJ1-2; 7 nucleotides align to TRBD1. The germline gives CDR1 LNHDA, CDR2 SQIVND (reference sequence). V was pared by 5 bases and J by 5 bases, with 2 bases of the junction left unmatched. The CDR3 is 12 amino acids. CDR3 region: CASSSGGYGYTF. The CDR3 DNA reads TGTGCCAGTAGTTCAGGGGGATATGGCTACACCTTC.

This chain uses TRBV11-1 with TRBJ2-2, with unresolved D. Germline CDR1 is SGHAT and CDR2 is FQDESV (reference sequence). This CDR3 comprises 14 residues. V was pared by 4 bases and J by 6 bases, with 12 bases between. The CDR3 DNA reads TGTGCCAGCAGCTCCGATTTTCAGCCCGGGGAGCTGTTTTTT. Protein sequence: CASSSDFQPGELFF.

The rearrangement joins TRBV27 to TRBJ1-2; a weak D match, TRBD1 (5 bases). The CDR3 consists of 13 residues. Germline CDR1 is MNHEY and CDR2 is SMNVEV (reference sequence). With 5 bases removed from V and 7 bases from J, the gap between germline ends came to 14 bases. The CDR3 region is CASSVSPRGGYTF. The CDR3 bases are TGTGCCAGCAGTGTGAGCCCTAGGGGTGGCTACACCTTC.

The CDR3 loop reads CASSSVLAGSDNEQFF. The CDR3, as DNA: TGCGCCAGCAGCTCGGTACTAGCGGGAAGCGACAATGAGCAGTTCTTC. This chain connects TRBV5-1 to TRBJ2-1, with 10 bases lining up with TRBD2. This CDR3 comprises 16 residues. V shed 3 bases, J shed 5 bases, and the junction held 8 bases outside the gene matches. Germline V gene lookup returns CDR1 SGHRS and CDR2 YFSETQ.

This rearrangement joins TRBV29-1 to TRBJ2-1, with 12 bases that match TRBD1. The CDR3 extends over 14 amino acids. Germline CDR1 is SQVTM and CDR2 is ANQGSEA. Unmatched junction bases numbered 5, after V lost 4 bases and J lost 7 bases. The CDR3 here is CSVVGQGAWNEQFF. CDR3 coding DNA: TGCAGCGTTGTGGGACAGGGGGCGTGGAATGAGCAGTTCTTC.

This clone came up once. The rearrangement uses TRBV30 and TRBJ1-5, with D possibly being TRBD1 (5 bases). The CDR3 consists of 14 residues. CDR1 and CDR2 from the germline V gene are GTSNPN and SVGIG (reference sequence). V lost 3 bases and J 1 base, leaving 10 bases between the germline ends. The CDR3 DNA is TGTGCCTGGAGGGTGGGGGAGAGCAATCAGCCCCAGCATTTT. It codes for CAWRVGESNQPQHF.

This clone was observed a single time. V gene TRBV19 combines with J gene TRBJ2-4; possibly TRBD2 for D (6 bases). V gave up 1 base and J gave up 3 bases, with 13 bases separating them. This CDR3 is built from 16 residues. Germline V lookup: CDR1 LNHDA, CDR2 SQIVND (reference sequence). The CDR3 region is CASSIVRDWGKNIQYF. The DNA of the CDR3 is TGTGCCAGTAGTATAGTTCGGGACTGGGGCAAAAACATTCAGTACTTC. The full variable domain, with the rest looked up from reference TRBV19 and TRBJ2-4, is DGGITQSPKYLFRKEGQNVTLSCEQNLNHDAMYWYRQDPGQGLRLIYYSQIVNDFQKGDIAEGYSVSREKKESFPLTVTSAQKNPTAFYLCASSIVRDWGKNIQYFGAGTRLSVL.

J is TRBJ2-2 and V is TRBV19; no firm D call. Germline values: CDR1 LNHDA, CDR2 SQIVND (reference sequence). The ends were cut back, 10 bases at V and 4 bases at J, with 10 bases in the middle. This CDR3 contains 12 residues. CDR3 amino acids: CATLWRTGELFF. As DNA, the CDR3 is TGTGCCACCCTATGGCGCACCGGGGAGCTGTTTTTT.

The J gene is TRBJ2-3, the V gene TRBV28, with D perhaps TRBD2 (5 bases). V was pared by 0 bases and J by 4 bases, with 14 bases between. This CDR3 has 16 residues. Germline V gene lookup returns CDR1 MDHEN and CDR2 SYDVKM. The DNA of the CDR3 is TGTGCCAGCAGTTTATGGGACGCTGCGAGGGCAGATACGCAGTATTTT. Its protein is CASSLWDAARADTQYF.

The V gene is TRBV29-1, the J gene TRBJ1-2; TRBD1 agrees at 10 bases. Germline V CDR1 and CDR2: SQVTM, ANQGSEA. The CDR3 spans 12 residues. The CDR3 DNA sequence: TGCATCGCGGACAGGGGGGCGAATGGCTACACCTTC. It is translated as CIADRGANGYTF.

Written as DNA, the CDR3 is TGTGCCAGCACTACGACTAGCGGACCTACCGGGGAGCTGTTTTTT. Residues: CASTTTSGPTGELFF. The chain uses TRBV2 and TRBJ2-2, with TRBD2 matching 9 bases. With 7 bases clipped from V and 5 bases from J, the junction kept 8 bases outside the gene matches. Germline-derived CDR1 and CDR2 are SNHLY and FYNNEI. The CDR3 sequence is 15 residues long.

The chain employs TRBV7-2 and TRBJ1-5, with 7 bases aligning to TRBD1. V was clipped by 1 base and J by 7 bases; unmatched bases: 4. The CDR3 is made up of 14 amino acids. Per germline, CDR1 SGHTA and CDR2 FQGNSA. CDR3 nucleotide sequence: TGTGCCAGCAGCTTAGGAGCCAGGGGGCAGCCCCAGCATTTT. This encodes CASSLGARGQPQHF.

The gene calls are TRBV24-1 and TRBJ2-7; 10 nucleotides agree with TRBD2. The length of the CDR3 is 15 residues. Looked up from germline, CDR1 is KGHDR and CDR2 is SFDVKD. V lost 3 bases to trimming and J lost 4 bases; unmatched junction nucleotides: 5. The chain's CDR3 is CATSDSGRERYEQYF. The CDR3 DNA follows: TGTGCCACCAGTGATAGCGGGAGGGAAAGATACGAGCAGTACTTC.

In regard to this clone: The germline gene is not matched at one end of the junction; a read error may be the cause. The V gene is TRBV4-1, the J gene TRBJ2-3, with 8 bases that match TRBD2. Germline V gene sequence: CDR1 MGHRA, CDR2 YSYEKL. This CDR3 comprises 17 residues. In DNA, the CDR3 is TGCGCCAGCAGCCAAGATTGGGCGGGAGGTAGCACAGGTACGCAGTATTTT. Translating gives CASSQDWAGGSTGTQYF.